One and the same sample provided the 9 T cell receptor beta chains below, sequenced in a study of blood T cell repertoires in COVID-19. Here immunoSEQ multiplex PCR was the method, and the copy in TCRdb shows in-frame clones only, minus some. Found here are under 250,000 clones, approximately 81% of them singletons; the top ten hold roughly 2.8%. Sequenced input: peripheral blood. These receptors originate from a man aged 45-65 years who had recovered from COVID-19.

The rearrangement joins TRBV30 to TRBJ1-1; no definite D call. This CDR3 region has 14 residues. Trimming took 0 bases from V and 8 from J, leaving 16 bases between them. Germline V gene lookup returns CDR1 GTSNPN and CDR2 SVGIG (reference sequence). CDR3 sequence reads: CAWSVGRGFGEAFF. Here the CDR3 DNA reads TGTGCCTGGAGTGTAGGTCGAGGGTTCGGCGAAGCTTTCTTT.

The chain uses TRBV12-3 or TRBV12-4 and TRBJ2-1; no definite D call. The V and J ends lost 6 bases and 10 bases respectively, with 7 bases between them. CDR3 length: 10 amino acids. The CDR3 region has the DNA TGTGCCAGCAGCTCCGGGGAGCAGTTCTTC. Protein: CASSSGEQFF.

About this clone itself: The junction departs from germline at one end; a sequencing error may be responsible. The rearrangement joins TRBV24-1 to TRBJ2-1; 11 bases fit TRBD2. The CDR3 is 15 residues long. Germline V gene lookup returns CDR1 KGHDR and CDR2 SFDVKD. CDR3: CATSERTSGSNEQFF. In nucleotides, the CDR3 is TGTGCCACCAGTGAACGCACTAGCGGGAGCAATGAACAGTTCTTC.

The CDR3 here is CSHTGASGRGGNEQFF. The CDR3 DNA reads as TGCAGCCACACCGGGGCTAGCGGGAGAGGGGGCAATGAGCAGTTCTTC. The rearrangement joins TRBV29-1 to TRBJ2-1; 10 bases are a match to TRBD2. V was pared by 8 bases and J by 6 bases, with 16 bases of the junction left unmatched. The CDR3 runs to 16 residues. Germline V gives CDR1 SQVTM, CDR2 ANQGSEA.

A few counts support this clone. The chain has TRBV5-1 and TRBJ2-7; TRBD2 matches 11 bases. After removal of 3 bases from V and 3 bases from J, the junction contained 17 bases not matched to a gene. The CDR3 has 19 amino acids. Germline CDR1 SGHRS, CDR2 YFSETQ. CDR3: CASSSGLAGLMRSNYEQYF. The DNA of the CDR3 is TGCGCCAGCAGCTCAGGACTAGCGGGCCTAATGAGGTCTAACTACGAGCAGTACTTC.

This chain connects TRBV6-5 to TRBJ1-5; 7 bases are shared with TRBD1. The CDR3 has 13 residues. Germline CDR1 MNHEY, CDR2 SVGAGI. Germline trimming cut 4 bases from V and 9 bases from J; bases unmatched to any gene: 6. The CDR3 bases are TGTGCCAGCAGTTGGGACAGTGTGACGCCCCAGCATTTT. It encodes CASSWDSVTPQHF.

The chain joins TRBV10-2 to TRBJ2-7; 12 nucleotides agree with TRBD2. The trim removed 6 bases at V and 3 bases at J, leaving 6 bases unmatched. Germline CDR1 WSHSY, CDR2 SAAADI. CDR3 length: 15 residues. The CDR3 DNA reads TGCGCCAGCAGAGCCGGACTAGCGGGGAACTACGAGCAGTACTTC. The encoded protein is CASRAGLAGNYEQYF.

The chain recombines TRBV19 with TRBJ2-6, with 11 positions matching TRBD2. This CDR3 spans 19 amino acids. The trim removed 5 bases at V and 0 bases at J, leaving 9 bases unmatched. Germline CDR1 reads LNHDA; CDR2 reads SQIVND (reference sequence). CDR3 DNA sequence: TGTGCCAGTAGTCTCGGACTAGCGGGCACAAGCTCTGGGGCCAACGTCCTGACTTTC. Protein sequence: CASSLGLAGTSSGANVLTF.

The V call is TRBV4-1, the J call TRBJ2-7; the D gene is possibly TRBD1 (7 bases). This CDR3 is built from 18 residues. Germline lookup yields CDR1 MGHRA and CDR2 YSYEKL. Trimming cost V 0 bases and J 3 bases, with 21 bases left between them. This chain's CDR3 is CASSQDYWGVTGNYEQYF. CDR3 DNA sequence: TGCGCCAGCAGCCAAGATTATTGGGGGGTGACAGGGAACTACGAGCAGTACTTC.